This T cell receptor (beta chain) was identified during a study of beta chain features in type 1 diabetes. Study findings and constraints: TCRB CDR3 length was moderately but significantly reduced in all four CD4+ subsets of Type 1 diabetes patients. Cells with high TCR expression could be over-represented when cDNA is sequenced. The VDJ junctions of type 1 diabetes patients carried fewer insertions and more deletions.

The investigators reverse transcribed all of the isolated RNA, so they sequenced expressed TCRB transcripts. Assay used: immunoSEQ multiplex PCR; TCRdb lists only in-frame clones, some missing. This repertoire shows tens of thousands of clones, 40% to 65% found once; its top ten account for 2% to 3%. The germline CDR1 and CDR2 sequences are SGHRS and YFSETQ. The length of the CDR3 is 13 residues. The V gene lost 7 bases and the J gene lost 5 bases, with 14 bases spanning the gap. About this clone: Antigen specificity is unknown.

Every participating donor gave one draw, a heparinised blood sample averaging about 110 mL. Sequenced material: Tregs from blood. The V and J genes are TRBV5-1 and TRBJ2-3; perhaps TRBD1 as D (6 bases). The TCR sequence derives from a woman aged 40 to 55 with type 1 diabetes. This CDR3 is CASGRLQGDTQYF. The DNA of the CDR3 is TGCGCCAGCGGACGATTACAGGGAGATACGCAGTATTTT.